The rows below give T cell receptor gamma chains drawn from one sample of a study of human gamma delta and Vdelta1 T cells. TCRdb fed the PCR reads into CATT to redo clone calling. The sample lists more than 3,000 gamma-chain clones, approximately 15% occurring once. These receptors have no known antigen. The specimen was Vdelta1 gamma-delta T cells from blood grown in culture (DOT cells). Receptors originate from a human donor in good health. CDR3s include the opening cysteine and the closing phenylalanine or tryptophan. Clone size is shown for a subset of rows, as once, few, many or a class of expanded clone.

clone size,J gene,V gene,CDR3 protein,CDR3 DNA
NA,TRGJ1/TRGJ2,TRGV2,CATWDISHKKLF,TGTGCCACCTGGGACATCTCTCATAAGAAACTCTTT
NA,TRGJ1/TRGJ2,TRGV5,CATWDRPEQNYYKKLF,TGTGCCACCTGGGACAGGCCGGAACAGAATTATTATAAGAAACTCTTT
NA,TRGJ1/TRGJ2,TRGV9,CALWEVQGDYKKLF,TGTGCCTTGTGGGAGGTGCAGGGGGATTATAAGAAACTCTTT
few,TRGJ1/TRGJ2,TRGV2,CATWDGRGFYKKLF,TGTGCCACCTGGGACGGGCGCGGTTTTTATAAGAAACTCTTT
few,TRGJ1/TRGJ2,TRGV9,CALWEGKLF,TGTGCCTTGTGGGAGGGGAAACTCTTT
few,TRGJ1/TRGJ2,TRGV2,CATWDNPDYYKKLF,TGTGCCACCTGGGACAACCCGGATTATTATAAGAAACTCTTT
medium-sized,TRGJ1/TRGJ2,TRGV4,CATWDEYKKLF,TGTGCCACCTGGGATGAGTATAAGAAACTCTTT
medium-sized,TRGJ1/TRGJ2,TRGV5,CATWDSLYYKKLF,TGTGCCACCTGGGACAGCCTTTATTATAAGAAACTCTTT
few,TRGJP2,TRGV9,CALWEGSSDWIKTF,TGTGCCTTGTGGGAGGGAAGTAGTGATTGGATCAAGACGTTT
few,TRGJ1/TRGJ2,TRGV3,CATWLYYKKLF,TGTGCCACCTGGCTTTATTATAAGAAACTCTTT
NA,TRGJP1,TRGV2,CATWSGRWFKIF,TGTGCCACCTGGTCCGGGAGGTGGTTCAAGATATTT
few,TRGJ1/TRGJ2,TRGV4,CATWDGRHYYKKLF,TGTGCCACCTGGGATGGACGGCATTATTATAAGAAACTCTTT
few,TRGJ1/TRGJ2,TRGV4,CATWDLYYKKLF,TGTGCCACCTGGGATCTTTATTATAAGAAACTCTTT
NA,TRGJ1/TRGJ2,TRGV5,CATWDRPKDYKKLF,TGTGCCACCTGGGACAGGCCCAAGGATTATAAGAAACTCTTT
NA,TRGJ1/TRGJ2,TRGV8,CATWDIYIREVKKLF,TGTGCCACCTGGGATATATATATTAGGGAGGTGAAGAAACTCTTT
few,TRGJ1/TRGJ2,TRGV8,CATWAPEGYYKKLF,TGTGCCACCTGGGCCCCCGAGGGTTATTATAAGAAACTCTTT
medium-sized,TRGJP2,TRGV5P,CATWHFGSSDWIKTF,TGTGCCACCTGGCATTTCGGAAGTAGTGATTGGATCAAGACGTTT
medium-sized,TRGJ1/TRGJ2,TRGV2,CATWDSPNYYKKLF,TGTGCCACCTGGGACAGTCCGAATTATTATAAGAAACTCTTT
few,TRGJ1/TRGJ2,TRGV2,CATWDGHNYYKKLF,TGTGCCACCTGGGACGGCCATAATTATTATAAGAAACTCTTT
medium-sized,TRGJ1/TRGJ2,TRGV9,CALWVMGKKLF,TGTGCCTTGTGGGTCATGGGCAAGAAACTCTTT
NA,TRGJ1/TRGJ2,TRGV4,CATPVMKDRNYYKKLF,TGTGCCACCCCCGTGATGAAGGACCGGAATTATTATAAGAAACTCTTT
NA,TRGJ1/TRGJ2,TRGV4,CATWESAVHYKKLF,TGTGCCACCTGGGAATCGGCAGTACATTATAAGAAACTCTTT
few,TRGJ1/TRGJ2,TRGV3,CATWDNHYKKLF,TGTGCCACCTGGGACAATCATTATAAGAAACTCTTT
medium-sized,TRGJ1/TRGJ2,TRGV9,CALWEVYKKLF,TGTGCCTTGTGGGAGGTATATAAGAAACTCTTT
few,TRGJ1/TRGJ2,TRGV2,CATWDDGGYKKLF,TGTGCCACCTGGGACGACGGTGGGTATAAGAAACTCTTT
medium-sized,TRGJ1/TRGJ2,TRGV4,CATWEENKKLF,TGTGCCACCTGGGAGGAAAATAAGAAACTCTTT
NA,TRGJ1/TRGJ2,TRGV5,CATWDRPDKKLF,TGTGCCACCTGGGACAGGCCGGATAAGAAACTCTTT
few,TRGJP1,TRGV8,CATWDRRGYTTGWFKIF,TGTGCCACCTGGGATAGGCGGGGGTATACCACTGGTTGGTTCAAGATATTT
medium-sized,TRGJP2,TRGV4,CATWDNYSSDWIKTF,TGTGCCACCTGGGATAATTATAGTAGTGATTGGATCAAGACGTTT
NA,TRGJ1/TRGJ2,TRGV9,CALWEYYKKLF,TGTGCCTTGTGGGAGTATTATAAGAAACTCTTT
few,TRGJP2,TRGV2,CATWEGWIKTF,TGTGCCACCTGGGAAGGATGGATCAAGACGTTT
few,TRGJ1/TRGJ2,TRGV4,CATWDGQRQVGRKKKLF,TGTGCCACCTGGGATGGGCAAAGACAGGTCGGGAGAAAGAAGAAACTCTTT
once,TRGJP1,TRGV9,CALYKTGWFKIF,TGTGCCCTATATAAGACTGGTTGGTTCAAGATATTT
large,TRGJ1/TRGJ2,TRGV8,CATQGYKKLF,TGTGCCACCCAAGGGTATAAGAAACTCTTT
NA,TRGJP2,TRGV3,CATWDRRESSDWIKTF,TGTGCCACCTGGGACAGGCGGGAAAGTAGTGATTGGATCAAGACGTTT
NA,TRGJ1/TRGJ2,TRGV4,CATWDGPGHKKLF,TGTGCCACCTGGGACGGGCCGGGTCATAAGAAACTCTTT
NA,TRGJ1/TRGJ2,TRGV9,CALWDSYYYKKLF,TGTGCCTTGTGGGATTCCTATTATTATAAGAAACTCTTT
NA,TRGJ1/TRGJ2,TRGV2,CATWERRGYYKKLF,TGTGCCACCTGGGAAAGGCGGGGATATTATAAGAAACTCTTT
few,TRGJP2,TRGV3,CATWDRRRGDWIKTF,TGTGCCACCTGGGACAGGCGACGGGGTGATTGGATCAAGACGTTT
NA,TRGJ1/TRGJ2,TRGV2,CATWDGPSYYKKLF,TGTGCCACCTGGGACGGGCCGTCCTATTATAAGAAACTCTTT
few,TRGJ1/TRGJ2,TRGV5,CATWKNYYKKLF,TGTGCCACCTGGAAAAATTATTATAAGAAACTCTTT
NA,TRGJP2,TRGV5,CATWDRLGGGWIKTF,TGTGCCACCTGGGACAGGCTGGGGGGGGGTTGGATCAAGACGTTT
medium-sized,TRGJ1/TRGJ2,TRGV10,CAAWDYHGPKVSLF,TGTGCTGCGTGGGATTATCACGGACCTAAAGTCTCACTCTTT
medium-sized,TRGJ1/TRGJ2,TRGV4,CATWDASNYYKKLF,TGTGCCACCTGGGATGCCTCGAATTATTATAAGAAACTCTTT
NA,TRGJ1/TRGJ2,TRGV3,CATWDRPSYYKKLF,TGTGCCACCTGGGACAGGCCTAGTTATTATAAGAAACTCTTT
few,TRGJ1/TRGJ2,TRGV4,CATWDGPTVVTQHSTNYYKKLF,TGTGCCACCTGGGACGGGCCCACGGTAGTGACCCAACACTCAACAAATTATTATAAGAAACTCTTT
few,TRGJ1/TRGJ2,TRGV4,CATWINHRDYYKKLF,TGTGCCACCTGGATAAACCACCGTGATTATTATAAGAAACTCTTT
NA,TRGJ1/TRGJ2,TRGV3,CATWDPGDKKLF,TGTGCCACCTGGGACCCCGGAGATAAGAAACTCTTT
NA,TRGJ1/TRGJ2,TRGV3,CATWNPSELF,TGTGCCACCTGGAACCCCTCCGAACTCTTT
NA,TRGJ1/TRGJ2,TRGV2,CATWDGLGYYKKLF,TGTGCCACCTGGGACGGCCTCGGGTATTATAAGAAACTCTTT
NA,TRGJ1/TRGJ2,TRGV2,CATWGNPRPRVIYKKLF,TGTGCCACCTGGGGAAATCCGAGGCCGAGGGTTATTTATAAGAAACTCTTT
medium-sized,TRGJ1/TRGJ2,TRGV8,CATWDPYKKLF,TGTGCCACCTGGGATCCTTATAAGAAACTCTTT
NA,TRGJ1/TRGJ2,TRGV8,CATWDSRRYYKKLF,TGTGCCACCTGGGATAGTCGGCGTTATTATAAGAAACTCTTT
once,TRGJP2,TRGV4,CATWGEQGGSSDWIKTF,TGTGCCACCTGGGGCGAACAAGGGGGTAGTAGTGATTGGATCAAGACGTTT
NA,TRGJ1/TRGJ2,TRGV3,CATWDSGLYYKKLF,TGTGCCACCTGGGACAGTGGACTTTATTATAAGAAACTCTTT
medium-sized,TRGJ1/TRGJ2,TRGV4,CATWDPKPYYKKLF,TGTGCCACCTGGGACCCAAAACCTTATTATAAGAAACTCTTT
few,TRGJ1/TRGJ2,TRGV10,CAAWDYTAFGYYKKLF,TGTGCTGCGTGGGATTATACGGCCTTTGGGTATTATAAGAAACTCTTT
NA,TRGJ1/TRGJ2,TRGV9,CALWEPNYKKLF,TGTGCCTTGTGGGAGCCCAATTATAAGAAACTCTTT